The rows below give T cell receptor beta chains drawn from one sample of a study of shared clonotypes between healthy human individuals. Generated by immunoSEQ multiplex PCR, the TCRdb table keeps only in-frame clones and is missing some. The table records 1.4 million or so clones, less than 99% of them present only once. Sequencing was carried out using naive CD4+ T cells sorted from blood. These receptors all stem from a man aged 25 to 40 in good health. The CDR3 runs from the conserved cysteine through the conserved F or W. The D gene is left open where the match is weak. Some rows mark clone size as missing; the rest say once, few, many or name a class of expanded clone.

j_call | v_call | clone_size | d_call | cdr3_aa | cdr3_nt
TRBJ2-3 | TRBV7-8 | - | - | CASSFAGPDTQYF | TGTGCCAGCAGCTTTGCGGGTCCAGATACGCAGTATTTT
TRBJ1-5 | TRBV29-1 | - | TRBD1 | CSVEDEATGGEDQPQHF | TGCAGCGTTGAAGATGAGGCTACAGGGGGAGAGGATCAGCCCCAGCATTTT
TRBJ2-7 | TRBV19 | - | TRBD1 | CATSQGAYEQYF | TGTGCCACGTCACAGGGGGCCTACGAGCAGTACTTC
TRBJ2-2 | TRBV5-4 | - | TRBD1 | CASSFINRGRPNTGELFF | TGTGCCAGCAGCTTTATAAACAGGGGGCGACCGAACACCGGGGAGCTGTTTTTT
TRBJ2-1 | TRBV5-6 | - | TRBD2 | CASSPWRESYNEQFF | TGTGCCAGCAGCCCGTGGCGGGAGTCCTACAATGAGCAGTTCTTC
TRBJ1-1 | TRBV11-2 | - | - | CASSPGGLGTEAFF | TGTGCCAGCAGCCCCGGAGGCCTGGGCACTGAAGCTTTCTTT
TRBJ2-1 | TRBV7-8 | - | - | CASSLRGFYEQFF | TGTGCCAGCAGCTTAAGAGGGTTCTATGAGCAGTTCTTC
TRBJ2-7 | TRBV11-2 | - | TRBD2 | CASSFIGGSHEQYF | TGTGCCAGCAGCTTTATTGGCGGGAGCCACGAGCAGTACTTC
TRBJ2-2 | TRBV29-1 | once | TRBD1 | CSVLAWNNRGSSAGELFF | TGCAGCGTGCTCGCCTGGAATAACAGGGGGTCGTCTGCCGGGGAGCTGTTTTTT
TRBJ2-7 | TRBV5-1 | - | TRBD1 | CASSFQGQGISYEQYF | TGCGCCAGCAGCTTCCAGGGACAGGGAATCTCCTACGAGCAGTACTTC
TRBJ1-4 | TRBV7-9 | - | - | CASSRTGTTTNEKLFF | TGTGCCAGCAGCCGTACAGGGACGACAACTAATGAAAAACTGTTTTTT
TRBJ2-2 | TRBV5-4 | - | - | CASSRGENTGELFF | TGTGCCAGCAGCAGGGGCGAGAACACCGGGGAGCTGTTTTTT
TRBJ2-6 | TRBV2 | once | TRBD1 | CASSEGQGANVLTF | TGTGCCAGCAGTGAGGGACAGGGGGCCAACGTCCTGACTTTC
TRBJ1-1 | TRBV19 | - | TRBD1 | CASSTLGTGGRTEAFF | TGTGCCAGTAGTACCCTCGGGACAGGGGGCAGGACTGAAGCTTTCTTT
TRBJ1-1 | TRBV5-1 | - | - | CASSLTALNTEAFF | TGCGCCAGCAGCTTGACAGCACTGAACACTGAAGCTTTCTTT
TRBJ2-1 | TRBV4-1 | - | TRBD2 | CASSLRSGRGFYNEQFF | TGCGCCAGCAGCCTCCGAAGCGGGAGGGGTTTTTACAATGAGCAGTTCTTC
TRBJ2-5 | TRBV7-2 | - | TRBD2 | CASSLSGRDQETQYF | TGTGCCAGCAGCCTCAGCGGGAGGGACCAAGAGACCCAGTACTTC
TRBJ1-4 | TRBV5-1 | - | - | CASNSLGQSSEKLFF | TGCGCCAGCAACTCTCTCGGACAGTCCAGTGAAAAACTGTTTTTT
TRBJ2-7 | TRBV18 | - | TRBD1 | CASSPLNSGQIYEQYF | TGTGCCAGCTCACCCCTGAATTCGGGACAGATCTACGAGCAGTACTTC
TRBJ2-2 | TRBV7-8 | - | TRBD2 | CATTLRTSSTGELFF | TGTGCCACCACTTTGAGGACTAGCAGCACCGGGGAGCTGTTTTTT
TRBJ2-1 | TRBV9 | - | - | CASTLGAVLGGYRDEQFF | TGTGCCAGCACCCTAGGCGCCGTGCTAGGGGGTTATCGGGATGAGCAGTTCTTC
TRBJ2-7 | TRBV5-6 | - | - | CASSLVSTRAYEQYF | TGTGCCAGCAGCTTGGTATCTACAAGGGCCTACGAGCAGTACTTC
TRBJ2-2 | TRBV18 | - | - | CASSLTGSTGELFF | TGTGCCAGCTCACTTACAGGGTCCACCGGGGAGCTGTTTTTT
TRBJ1-1 | TRBV10-3 | - | TRBD1 | CAIRDRDGAEAFF | TGTGCCATCAGAGACAGGGACGGCGCTGAAGCTTTCTTT
TRBJ2-7 | TRBV6-6 | - | - | CASSSGWEQYF | TGTGCCAGCAGTTCGGGGTGGGAGCAGTACTTC
TRBJ2-3 | TRBV12-5 | - | - | CASGLAGGLVTDTQYF | TGTGCTAGTGGTTTGGCCGGGGGGCTAGTAACAGATACGCAGTATTTT